The T cell receptor (beta chain) under discussion was sequenced for a study of Ad26.COV2.S vaccination and SARS-CoV-2 variants. Study conclusions and caveats: Total T cell responses may have been underestimated by the TCR breadth and depth analyses. Vaccinated individuals (as opposed to placebo recipients) had higher spike-specific TCR breadth. The study found similar non-spike TCR breadth in vaccine and placebo recipients.

The treatment is: some 20 received Ad26.COV2.S at low or high dose, single or two shots; 5 received placebo; per-sample allocation not given. Day 63 following the first vaccine or placebo injection was when the samples were taken. Donation came from an adult in Boston who was aged 18-55 years. V lost 6 bases to trimming and J lost 0 bases, with 8 bases between them. The CDR3 runs to 13 residues. The repertoire was sequenced with immunoSEQ multiplex PCR; TCRdb's copy has only in-frame clones and lacks some. The sample includes about half a million clones, about 89% of them seen just once. This clone has a single count. Its matching antigen is unknown.

The TCR comes from a person aged 18-60 years who received the Ad26.COV2.S COVID-19 vaccine or a placebo. The specimen was peripheral blood, collected in a trial of Ad26.COV2.S vaccine versus placebo. The chain couples TRBV12-3 or TRBV12-4 to TRBJ1-1; D is unresolved. The CDR3 here is CASRTEMNTEAFF. In DNA form, the CDR3 reads TGTGCCAGCAGGACTGAAATGAACACTGAAGCTTTCTTT.